The 11 T cell receptor beta chains below all came from one sample that was sequenced in a study of shared clonotypes between healthy human individuals. The assay was immunoSEQ multiplex PCR, and TCRdb's table has in-frame clones only and misses some. The data show roughly 500,000 clones, with 70% to 80% seen just once and around 13% held by the top ten. Specimen: PBMCs. The source is a woman in her thirties or forties in good health. Some clones in this sample may be carry-over from other donors' samples.

V gene TRBV28 combines with J gene TRBJ1-5; TRBD1 is a possible D gene (5 bases). The CDR3 loop spans 15 amino acids. V lost 6 bases and J 3 bases, leaving 15 bases between the germline ends. The germline gives CDR1 MDHEN, CDR2 SYDVKM. CDR3 nucleotides: TGTGCCAGCAGCCCCTCTGGGGGGTACAATCAGCCCCAGCATTTT. Protein product: CASSPSGGYNQPQHF. Full variable domain (rest looked up from reference TRBV28 and TRBJ1-5): DVKVTQSSRYLVKRTGEKVFLECVQDMDHENMFWYRQDPGLGLRLIYFSYDVKMKEKGDIPEGYSVSREKKERFSLILESASTNQTSMYLCASSPSGGYNQPQHFGDGTRLSIL.

The J gene is TRBJ2-5, the V gene TRBV5-6; D may be TRBD1 (6 bases). The DNA end is more similar to TRBJ2-7, so the J call may be wrong. CDR1 is SGHDT, CDR2 YYEEEE, per germline. The CDR3 extends over 13 amino acids. CDR3 in DNA: TGTGCCAGCAGCCTTGACAGGACCTACGAGCAGTACTTC. Translating gives CASSLDRTYEQYF.

The chain employs TRBV7-3 and TRBJ2-1, with D possibly matching TRBD2 (6 bases). V was cut by 5 bases and J by 0 bases, with 17 bases left in between. CDR3 length: 17 residues. CDR1 and CDR2 from the germline V gene are SGHTA and FQGTGA. The CDR3 DNA sequence: TGTGCCAGCAGCCCCGTCGCGGGACTCAGCTCCTACAATGAGCAGTTCTTC. Translated: CASSPVAGLSSYNEQFF.

With respect to this clone: Since a much larger clone is just one base distant, this may be a read error. This sequence joins TRBV29-1 and TRBJ2-1, with D maybe TRBD1 (6 bases). The CDR3 sequence is 14 residues long. CDR1 and CDR2 from the germline V gene are SQVTM and ANQGSEA. V was trimmed by 7 bases and J by 2 bases, leaving 15 bases between them. CDR3 DNA: TGCAGCGCTGACCTGGACAGCGCCTACAATGAGCAGTTCTTC. It codes for CSADLDSAYNEQFF.

The V gene is TRBV5-1, the J gene TRBJ2-5; 7 nucleotides match TRBD2. Looked up from germline, CDR1 is SGHRS and CDR2 is YFSETQ. V lost 0 bases to trimming and J lost 0 bases; unmatched junction nucleotides: 8. The CDR3 sequence is 17 residues long. The CDR3 DNA reads TGCGCCAGCAGCTTGGAATCATTCGGGAGGTACCAAGAGACCCAGTACTTC. Protein sequence: CASSLESFGRYQETQYF. Supplemented by reference TRBV5-1 and TRBJ2-5, the full variable domain reads KAGVTQTPRYLIKTRGQQVTLSCSPISGHRSVSWYQQTPGQGLQFLFEYFSETQRNKGNFPGRFSGRQFSNSRSEMNVSTLELGDSALYLCASSLESFGRYQETQYFGPGTRLLVL.

This clone was counted only a few times. V usage is TRBV19 and J usage is TRBJ2-1, with a weak D call TRBD2 (6 bases). The V end was cut by 5 bases, the J end by 7 bases, with 21 bases between. Germline V CDR1 and CDR2: LNHDA, SQIVND (reference sequence). CDR3 length equals 16 residues. The CDR3 DNA reads TGTGCCAGTAGTGCCCCGGGACTCCGCCTTGGTAATGAGCAGTTCTTC. It translates to CASSAPGLRLGNEQFF.

The chain employs TRBV11-2 and TRBJ2-5, with D tentatively TRBD1 (5 bases). Trimming cost V 2 bases and J 3 bases, with 10 bases left between them. The CDR3 covers 14 residues. Germline V gene sequence: CDR1 SGHAT, CDR2 FQNNGV. CDR3 nucleotide sequence: TGTGCCAGCAGCTTATTTTTAGGGGAAGAGACCCAGTACTTC. Amino acid sequence: CASSLFLGEETQYF.

A remark on this clone: The sample contains more than one DNA sequence encoding this CDR3. V usage is TRBV5-1 and J usage is TRBJ2-6; D not certain. CDR3 length equals 15 residues. CDR1 SGHRS and CDR2 YFSETQ come from the germline V gene. V shed 0 bases and J shed 0 bases, with 4 bases lying between them. CDR3 sequence reads: CASSLANSGANVLTF. CDR3 coding DNA: TGCGCCAGCAGCTTGGCCAACTCTGGGGCCAACGTCCTGACTTTC.

This clone was detected a few times. The rearrangement joins TRBV16 to TRBJ1-3; D is uncertain. V was shortened by 4 bases and J by 5 bases, with 27 bases between the two germline ends. The CDR3 runs 19 residues. Germline V CDR1 and CDR2: KGHSY, FQNENV. The CDR3 here is CASSREIVRTELRRNTIYF. The CDR3 DNA sequence: TGTGCCAGCAGCCGAGAAATTGTCAGGACGGAACTCAGAAGAAACACCATATATTTT.

The chain combines TRBV19 with TRBJ2-3; the match to TRBD1 covers 11 bases. V lost 6 bases to trimming and J lost 6 bases; unmatched junction nucleotides: 5. CDR3 length: 14 residues. Germline CDR1 reads LNHDA; CDR2 reads SQIVND (reference sequence). CDR3 in amino acids: CASRRTGGVDTQYF. DNA for the CDR3: TGTGCCAGTAGGAGGACAGGGGGCGTGGATACGCAGTATTTT.

The chain employs TRBV30 and TRBJ2-2; TRBD2 might be the D (6 bases). Germline V CDR1 and CDR2: GTSNPN, SVGIG (reference sequence). The CDR3 is 15 amino acids. V dropped 7 bases and J dropped 4 bases, with 19 bases sitting between them. The CDR3 coding sequence is TGTGCCTCTCCCCCGAGGGGAGGCATCACCGGGGAGCTGTTTTTT. Translating it yields CASPPRGGITGELFF.